This record covers a single T cell receptor (beta chain). Its antigen is not identified. The data were obtained in a study of T cell responses to AZD1222 COVID-19 vaccine. Study-wide findings and caveats: Nearly half of the spike-specific TCRs reportedly recognize variant regions that carry no mutations.

Clones were sequenced by immunoSEQ multiplex PCR, and TCRdb holds only the in-frame ones, with some missing. The table includes around 80,000 clones, 80% to 95% detected once. The CDR3 length is 16 residues. V trimming: 3 bases; J trimming: 7 bases; junction bases outside the gene matches: 11. Per the germline V gene, CDR1 is SGDLS and CDR2 is YYNGEE. This sample comprised peripheral blood, obtained 28 days after the second AZD1222 dose. This TCR came from an adult who received the AZD1222 COVID-19 vaccine. The rearrangement joins TRBV9 to TRBJ2-2; TRBD1 agrees at 8 bases. CDR3 sequence (DNA): TGTGCCAGCAGCGCGCACCCGACAGGGGCTGGCGGGGAGCTGTTTTTT. Translation gives CASSAHPTGAGGELFF.